Listed below are T cell receptor beta chains from one sample, sequenced in a study of beta chain features in type 1 diabetes. Here immunoSEQ multiplex PCR was the method, and the copy in TCRdb shows in-frame clones only, minus some. The sample lists about 140,000 clones; less than 9% were seen once. The sequenced material came from central memory CD4+ T cells from blood. The source of these receptors is a woman aged 30 to 39 in good health. The CDR3 runs from the conserved cysteine through the conserved F or W.

v_call	cdr3_aa
TRBV19	CASKIEGGALYNEQFF
TRBV5-1	CASSDGTGGYNEQFF
TRBV12-2	CASRLDRGQSQETQYF
TRBV10-3	CAISGSNTEAFF
TRBV11-2	CASSLVWDRSNSILNEQFF
TRBV11-2	CASSFQGGVKNIQYF
TRBV29-1	CSVARVEDNEQFF
TRBV18	CASSPMTLTNAKDTQYF
TRBV7-2	CASSPGDRKETQYF
TRBV5-1	CASSSETGLSYEQYF
TRBV18	CASSVGIEDTGELFF
TRBV4-2	CASSQESLAGGESETQYF
TRBV18	CASSSDRGNTEAFF
TRBV9	CASSLGLAGGESNEQFF
TRBV6-6	CASSPRLDSYEQYF
TRBV7-2	CASSLGGGTQYF
TRBV11-1	CASSETSGRAVAGELFF
TRBV28	CASSLPGQETQYF
TRBV7-3	CASSGRASGANVLTF
TRBV5-4	CASSASTSGEYNEQFF
TRBV28	CASSLPGHRTGELFF
TRBV29-1	CSGADSTDTQYF
TRBV6-6	CASRRGANDQNIQYF
TRBV6-5	CASSYSGSAINEQFF
TRBV27	CASSRSGSGGTQYF
TRBV9	CASSAPGQGGNYGYTF
TRBV18	CASSPAREETQYF
TRBV15	CATSRERGINEQYF
TRBV7-6	CASRQSGTENTGELFF
TRBV6-1	CASSELVVVEQFF
TRBV28	CASSTAGGKSYEQYF
TRBV28	CAIQTGGVETQYF
TRBV7-8	CASSLGAGWGLYF
TRBV11-2	CASSLYGGRVRAETQYF
TRBV27	CASSPAGAGGLSGELFF
TRBV5-4	CASSPKSSAGGADTQYF
TRBV28	CASSLNRQTGELFF
TRBV19	CASSPQRSGSFTGELFF
TRBV7-6	CASSSLAEETQYF
TRBV28	CATRRSVVSTDTQYF
TRBV5-1	CASSQGQRHTEAFF
TRBV5-4	CASSQKSEAFF
TRBV30	CAWSDSLSGNTIYF
TRBV18	CASSLRRGDTQYF
TRBV5-1	CASSWGEGENTIYF
TRBV19	CASSVSGGINQPQHF
TRBV4-2	CASSQDDRPNQPQHF
TRBV7-3	CASSLSPSGSNTGELFF
TRBV18	CASTKGLAAGRSYNEQFF
TRBV27	CASSSGLDHNEQFF
TRBV21-1	CASRRSGAWGDIQYF
TRBV16	CASSTTRETQYF
TRBV7-9	CASSISQGEPQHF
TRBV7-2	CASSLVRDRGYNEQFF
TRBV19	CASSSLDSSYEQYF
TRBV7-3	CASSPGLPTGTDTQYF
TRBV29-1	CSVAAGFRSGELFF
TRBV9	CASSVVPRYGYTF